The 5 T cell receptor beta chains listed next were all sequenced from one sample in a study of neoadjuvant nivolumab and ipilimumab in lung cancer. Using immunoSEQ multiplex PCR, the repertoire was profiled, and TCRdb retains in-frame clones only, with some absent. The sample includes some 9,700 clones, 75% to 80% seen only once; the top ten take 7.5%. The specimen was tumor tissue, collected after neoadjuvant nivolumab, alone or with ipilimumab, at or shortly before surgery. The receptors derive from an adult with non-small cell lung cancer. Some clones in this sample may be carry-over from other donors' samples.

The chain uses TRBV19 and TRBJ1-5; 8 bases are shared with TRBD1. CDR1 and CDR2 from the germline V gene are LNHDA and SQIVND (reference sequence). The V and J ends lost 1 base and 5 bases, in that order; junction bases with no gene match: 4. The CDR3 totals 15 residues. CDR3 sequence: CASSIVPRGHQPQHF. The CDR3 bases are TGTGCCAGTAGTATAGTACCCAGGGGGCATCAGCCCCAGCATTTT. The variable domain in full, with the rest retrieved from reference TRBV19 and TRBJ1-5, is DGGITQSPKYLFRKEGQNVTLSCEQNLNHDAMYWYRQDPGQGLRLIYYSQIVNDFQKGDIAEGYSVSREKKESFPLTVTSAQKNPTAFYLCASSIVPRGHQPQHFGDGTRLSIL.

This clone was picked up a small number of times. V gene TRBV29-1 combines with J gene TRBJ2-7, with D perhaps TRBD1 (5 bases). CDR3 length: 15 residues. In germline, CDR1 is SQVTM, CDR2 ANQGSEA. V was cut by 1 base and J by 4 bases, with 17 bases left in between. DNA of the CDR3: TGCAGCGTTGAAGGTGGGGCAGGCGATCTGTACGAGCAGTACTTC. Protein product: CSVEGGAGDLYEQYF.

CDR3 nucleotides: TGTGCCAGCAGCCGTTTTGGCTCTGGGGCCAACGTCCTGACTTTC. It translates to CASSRFGSGANVLTF. The rearrangement joins TRBV7-2 to TRBJ2-6; D unresolved. The length of the CDR3 is 15 residues. Germline CDR1 and CDR2: SGHTA and FQGNSA. V lost 5 bases and J 0 bases, leaving 8 bases between the germline ends.

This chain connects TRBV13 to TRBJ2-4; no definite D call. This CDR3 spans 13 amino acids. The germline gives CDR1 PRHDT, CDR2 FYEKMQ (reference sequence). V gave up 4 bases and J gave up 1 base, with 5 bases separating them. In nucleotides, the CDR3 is TGTGCCAGCAGCTCCCAGGCCAAAAACATTCAGTACTTC. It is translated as CASSSQAKNIQYF.

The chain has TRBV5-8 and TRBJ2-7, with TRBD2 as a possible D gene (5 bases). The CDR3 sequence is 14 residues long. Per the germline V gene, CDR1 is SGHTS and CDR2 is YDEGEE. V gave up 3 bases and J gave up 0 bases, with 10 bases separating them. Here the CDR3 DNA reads TGTGCCAGCAGCTGGTGGGAGAGCTCCTACGAGCAGTACTTC. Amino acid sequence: CASSWWESSYEQYF.